Each of the 10 T cell receptor beta chains below was sequenced from the same sample in a study of shared clonotypes between healthy human individuals. Method: immunoSEQ multiplex PCR; TCRdb's copy keeps in-frame clones and lacks some. This table has millions of clones, over 85% appearing once. Sample: naive CD4+ T cells from PBMCs. Noted subset: CD45RA+ positively selected. Every receptor here comes from a man younger than 30 in good health. Some clones in this sample may be carry-over from other donors' samples.

The V and J genes are TRBV27 and TRBJ2-7, with 8 bases identical to TRBD2. Germline CDR1 reads MNHEY; CDR2 reads SMNVEV (reference sequence). The CDR3 consists of 15 residues. J gave up 0 bases and V 3 bases, and 4 bases lay outside the gene matches. CDR3 nucleotides: TGTGCCAGCAGTTTCGACGGGAGGGCCTCCTACGAGCAGTACTTC. This gives the protein CASSFDGRASYEQYF.

V is TRBV7-6 and J is TRBJ2-7; 7 bases are shared with TRBD2. The CDR3 is 16 amino acids. The V gene's germline CDR1 is SGHVS and CDR2 FNYEAQ. V shed 5 bases and J 2 bases; nucleotides not matched to a gene: 12. For the CDR3, the DNA is TGTGCCAGCAGCCCTCGGGGGGTAGGGGCTACCTACGAGCAGTACTTC. Its translation: CASSPRGVGATYEQYF. Together with reference TRBV7-6 and TRBJ2-7, the CDR3 gives the full variable domain: GAGVSQSPRYKVTKRGQDVALRCDPISGHVSLYWYRQALGQGPEFLTYFNYEAQQDKSGLPNDRFSAERPEGSISTLTIQRTEQRDSAMYRCASSPRGVGATYEQYFGPGTRLTVT.

V is TRBV19 and J is TRBJ1-5; TRBD1 might be the D (5 bases). V was pared by 0 bases and J by 3 bases, with 21 bases between. CDR3 size: 19 residues. Looked up from germline, CDR1 is LNHDA and CDR2 is SQIVND (reference sequence). The CDR3, as DNA: TGTGCCAGTAGTATAGAGTACTGGCGGGCAGGACAATCCAATCAGCCCCAGCATTTT. It codes for CASSIEYWRAGQSNQPQHF.

The V gene is TRBV13, the J gene TRBJ2-3, with 7 bases aligning to TRBD2. Germline V gene lookup returns CDR1 PRHDT and CDR2 FYEKMQ (reference sequence). V lost 2 bases and J lost 2; bases outside the gene matches: 1. The CDR3 runs to 14 residues. Written as DNA, the CDR3 is TGTGCCAGCAGCTTAAAGCGGGACACAGATACGCAGTATTTT. Protein: CASSLKRDTDTQYF. The variable domain in full, completed from reference TRBV13 and TRBJ2-3, reads AAGVIQSPRHLIKEKRETATLKCYPIPRHDTVYWYQQGPGQDPQFLISFYEKMQSDKGSIPDRFSAQQFSDYHSELNMSSLELGDSALYFCASSLKRDTDTQYFGPGTRLTVL.

V is TRBV4-3 and J is TRBJ2-7; 7 bases are a match to TRBD2. V shed 3 bases, J shed 6 bases, and the junction held 8 bases outside the gene matches. CDR1 is LGHNA, CDR2 YSLEER, per germline. The CDR3 is made up of 14 amino acids. The CDR3 DNA reads as TGCGCCAGCAGCCAGGGACTACAGTCCCCCGAGCAGTACTTC. Translated, it gives CASSQGLQSPEQYF.

This chain uses TRBV2 with TRBJ2-1; D is unresolved. CDR3 length: 15 amino acids. With 2 bases removed from V and 1 base from J, the gap between germline ends came to 9 bases. Germline values: CDR1 SNHLY, CDR2 FYNNEI. As DNA, the CDR3 is TGTGCCAGCAGTGAATTCGGGTTGTCCTACAATGAGCAGTTCTTC. It codes for CASSEFGLSYNEQFF.

CDR3 coding DNA: TGCGCCAGCAGCTTTGGGACAGGGGCATTCACAGATACGCAGTATTTT. Its protein product is CASSFGTGAFTDTQYF. The rearrangement uses TRBV5-1 and TRBJ2-3, with 10 bases aligning to TRBD1. J gave up 2 bases and V 2 bases, and 5 bases lay outside the gene matches. The germline V gene encodes CDR1 SGHRS and CDR2 YFSETQ. The CDR3 is 16 amino acids. The whole variable domain, remainder taken from reference TRBV5-1 and TRBJ2-3, is KAGVTQTPRYLIKTRGQQVTLSCSPISGHRSVSWYQQTPGQGLQFLFEYFSETQRNKGNFPGRFSGRQFSNSRSEMNVSTLELGDSALYLCASSFGTGAFTDTQYFGPGTRLTVL.

The chain has TRBV9 and TRBJ2-1; D may be TRBD1 or TRBD2 (5 bases each). V was shortened by 0 bases and J by 8 bases, with 15 bases between the two germline ends. The CDR3 loop spans 15 amino acids. Germline V gene data show CDR1 as SGDLS and CDR2 as YYNGEE. CDR3 amino acids: CASSVEPGPEDEQFF. As DNA, the CDR3 is TGTGCCAGCAGCGTAGAACCGGGGCCGGAGGATGAGCAGTTCTTC.

Worth noting for this clone: This sample also contains other DNA sequences that code for the same CDR3. The rearrangement joins TRBV6-5 to TRBJ2-5, with a tentative D call TRBD2 (5 bases). The CDR3 runs to 13 residues. Germline lookup yields CDR1 MNHEY and CDR2 SVGAGI. V was cut by 2 bases and J by 2 bases, with 6 bases left in between. CDR3 region: CASSYRRQETQYF. The CDR3 nucleotides are TGTGCCAGCAGTTACAGGAGGCAAGAGACCCAGTACTTC.

The chain has TRBV7-2 and TRBJ2-1, with D possibly TRBD1 on 6 matching bases. This CDR3 spans 18 amino acids. Germline CDR1 and CDR2: SGHTA and FQGNSA. Trimming left V 5 bases short and J 8 bases short, with 28 bases between. Here the CDR3 DNA reads TGTGCCAGCAGCCGAGCAGGGGCGGGTTTGAGAGAGAGGGATGAGCAGTTCTTC. It translates to CASSRAGAGLRERDEQFF.